These T cell receptor beta chains were read from a single sample in a study of cytomegalovirus exposure and HLA in healthy donors. Clones were read by immunoSEQ multiplex PCR, and TCRdb kept only the in-frame ones, dropping some. The profile shows around 400,000 clones, about nine tenths of them singletons. The specimen was PBMCs. All receptors derive from a woman between 18 and 29 years old in good health and CMV-seronegative. Both conserved end residues are part of each CDR3. A D gene is named only where the DNA matches it firmly. The size field is filled for only some rows; it gives once, few, many or a size class.

clone_size	v_call	d_call	j_call	cdr3_nt	cdr3_aa
.	TRBV21-1	.	TRBJ1-1	TGTGCCAGTGTTCAGGGTAGAGTAACTGAAGCTTTCTTT	CASVQGRVTEAFF
.	TRBV9	TRBD1	TRBJ2-2	TGTGCCAGCAGCGGACGGACAGGGGGAAGCGGGGAGCTGTTTTTT	CASSGRTGGSGELFF
once	TRBV27	.	TRBJ1-2	TGTGCCAGCAGTTTAGGTCGCGCGGGGGCGCTTGGCTACACCTTC	CASSLGRAGALGYTF
.	TRBV27	.	TRBJ1-1	TGTGCCAGCAGTTATCAGGGAAGCACTGAAGCTTTCTTT	CASSYQGSTEAFF
.	TRBV7-9	TRBD1	TRBJ1-1	TGTGCCAGCAGCTCCGGACAGGGGGCGATGAACACTGAAGCTTTCTTT	CASSSGQGAMNTEAFF
.	TRBV10-1	.	TRBJ2-1	TGCGCCAGCAGTGAAAGACTTTACAATGAGCAGTTCTTC	CASSERLYNEQFF
.	TRBV4-1	.	TRBJ1-2	TGCGCCAGCAGCCCCATCGGGGGGCGACTCCGGACAAACTATGGCTACACCTTC	CASSPIGGRLRTNYGYTF
once	TRBV28	.	TRBJ2-1	TGTGCCAGCAGTTCGGGCGGGACGACTTACAATGAGCAGTTCTTC	CASSSGGTTYNEQFF
.	TRBV28	.	TRBJ2-1	TGTGCCAGCAGTCGAGCCGGGACTGGACGGTACAATGAGCAGTTCTTC	CASSRAGTGRYNEQFF
once	TRBV27	.	TRBJ2-3	TGTGCCAGCAGTTCTCTTGGGGTACAGGGTCAAGATACGCAGTATTTT	CASSSLGVQGQDTQYF
.	TRBV2	TRBD2	TRBJ2-3	TGTGCCAGCAGTGTACCCGGGGGGAGCACAGATACGCAGTATTTT	CASSVPGGSTDTQYF
few	TRBV7-2	.	TRBJ2-2	TGTGCCAGCAGCTTAGTGGACTCCCGTGGCGGGGAGCTGTTTTTT	CASSLVDSRGGELFF
.	TRBV19	.	TRBJ2-1	TGTGCCAGTAAAAGGGCGGGTTCGTACAATGAGCAGTTCTTC	CASKRAGSYNEQFF
.	TRBV29-1	.	TRBJ1-1	TGCAGCGTTGGAGGGTTGGGCAACACTGAAGCTTTCTTT	CSVGGLGNTEAFF
.	TRBV5-4	TRBD1	TRBJ2-7	TGTGCCAGCAGCTTGGGGACAGGGAACCCCTACGAGCAGTACTTC	CASSLGTGNPYEQYF
.	TRBV7-2	.	TRBJ2-7	TGTGCCAGCAGCCCAAGGGAGCGGGCGTACGAGCAGTACTTC	CASSPRERAYEQYF
.	TRBV7-2	TRBD1	TRBJ1-4	TGTGCCAGCAGCTTATCTCGGACAGGGAATGAAAAACTGTTTTTT	CASSLSRTGNEKLFF
once	TRBV5-4	TRBD2	TRBJ2-2	TGTGCCAGCAGCTACCGGACTAGTGGAAGCGGGGAGCTGTTTTTT	CASSYRTSGSGELFF
.	TRBV5-1	.	TRBJ1-3	TGCGCCAGCAGCTTGGGCCAGGCCTCTGGAAACACCATATATTTT	CASSLGQASGNTIYF
.	TRBV4-1	.	TRBJ2-3	TGCGCCAGCAGCCAAGAGTCCTACCGCACAGATACGCAGTATTTT	CASSQESYRTDTQYF
once	TRBV2	.	TRBJ1-1	TGTGCCAGCAGTGAAGCGCGGGAGAACACTGAAGCTTTCTTT	CASSEARENTEAFF
.	TRBV6-5	.	TRBJ2-7	TGTGCCAGCAGTCCTGCTTCAGGGTACTACGAGCAGTACTTC	CASSPASGYYEQYF
.	TRBV2	TRBD1	TRBJ1-6	TGTGCCAGCAGGTGGCAGGGGGGTTTTCGAGATTCACCCCTCCACTTT	CASRWQGGFRDSPLHF
.	TRBV5-1	.	TRBJ1-1	TGCGCCAGCAGCTCTAACACTGAAGCTTTCTTT	CASSSNTEAFF
.	TRBV6-1	.	TRBJ1-4	TGTGCCAGCAGTCCGGGACTCCCTAATGAAAAACTGTTTTTT	CASSPGLPNEKLFF
.	TRBV28	TRBD1	TRBJ2-2	TGTGCCAGCAGCTCTACCCCACAGGGGGCCGGGGAGCTGTTTTTT	CASSSTPQGAGELFF
.	TRBV7-6	.	TRBJ2-1	TGTGCCAGCAGCTTAGGGGCAGGGGGGTACAATGAGCAGTTCTTC	CASSLGAGGYNEQFF
.	TRBV5-1	.	TRBJ1-1	TGCGCCAGCAGCTTGGGGACTCCTTGGACTGAAGCTTTCTTT	CASSLGTPWTEAFF
.	TRBV6-1	TRBD2	TRBJ2-4	TGTGCCAGCAGTGAAGTTTGGCTAGCGGGGGGCATTCAGTACTTC	CASSEVWLAGGIQYF
.	TRBV18	.	TRBJ2-7	TGTGCCAGCTCACCGGACTTAACCGCATCCTACGAGCAGTACTTC	CASSPDLTASYEQYF
many	TRBV15	.	TRBJ1-6	TGTGCCACCAGCACGACCGGAGCGGTTTCACCCCTCCACTTT	CATSTTGAVSPLHF
.	TRBV27	.	TRBJ1-5	TGTGCCAGCAGTTTAATTTTTGAAGGGGGCAATCAGCCCCAGCATTTT	CASSLIFEGGNQPQHF
.	TRBV5-4	.	TRBJ1-2	TGTGCCAGCAGCTTGGACAGGGTGGATGGCTACACCTTC	CASSLDRVDGYTF
.	TRBV27	.	TRBJ1-6	TGTGCCAGCAGAATATCGCCGGGACTGGTTAATTCACCCCTCCACTTT	CASRISPGLVNSPLHF
.	TRBV27	.	TRBJ1-1	TGTGCCAGCAGTTTATTGACGGGGGGCCACACTGAAGCTTTCTTT	CASSLLTGGHTEAFF